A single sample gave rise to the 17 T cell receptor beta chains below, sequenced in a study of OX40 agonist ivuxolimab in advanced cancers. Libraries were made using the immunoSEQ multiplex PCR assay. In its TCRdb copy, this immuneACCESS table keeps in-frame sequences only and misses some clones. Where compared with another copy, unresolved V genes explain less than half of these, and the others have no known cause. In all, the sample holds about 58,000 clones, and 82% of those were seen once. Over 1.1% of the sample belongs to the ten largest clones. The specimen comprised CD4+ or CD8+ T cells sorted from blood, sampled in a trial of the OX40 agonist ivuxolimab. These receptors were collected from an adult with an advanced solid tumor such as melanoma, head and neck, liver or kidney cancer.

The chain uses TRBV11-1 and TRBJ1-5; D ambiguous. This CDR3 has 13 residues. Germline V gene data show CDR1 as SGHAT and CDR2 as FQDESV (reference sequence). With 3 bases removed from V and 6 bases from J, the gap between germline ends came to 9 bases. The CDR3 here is CASSFGFGQPQHF. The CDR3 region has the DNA TGTGCCAGCAGCTTTGGTTTTGGTCAGCCCCAGCATTTT. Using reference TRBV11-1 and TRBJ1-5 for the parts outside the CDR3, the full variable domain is EAEVAQSPRYKITEKSQAVAFWCDPISGHATLYWYRQILGQGPELLVQFQDESVVDDSQLPKDRFSAERLKGVDSTLKIQPAELGDSAMYLCASSFGFGQPQHFGDGTRLSIL.

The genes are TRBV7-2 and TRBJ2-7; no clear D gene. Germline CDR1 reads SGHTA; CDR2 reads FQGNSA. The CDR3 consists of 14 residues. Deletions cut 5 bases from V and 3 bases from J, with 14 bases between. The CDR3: CASSQDPLNYEQYF. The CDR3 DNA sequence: TGTGCCAGCAGCCAAGACCCACTAAACTACGAGCAGTACTTC.

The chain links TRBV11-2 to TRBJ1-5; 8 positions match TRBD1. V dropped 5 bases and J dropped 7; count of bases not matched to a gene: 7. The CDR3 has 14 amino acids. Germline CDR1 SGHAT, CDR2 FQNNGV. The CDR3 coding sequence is TGTGCCAGCAGCCCGGCAGGGGGCTGGCAGCCCCAGCATTTT. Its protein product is CASSPAGGWQPQHF.

The CDR3 loop is CASSLGGGRAGNEQFF. For the CDR3, the DNA is TGTGCCAGCAGCTTAGGAGGCGGGAGGGCCGGTAATGAGCAGTTCTTC. This chain joins TRBV5-5 and TRBJ2-1, with 9 bases fitting TRBD2. Germline V gives CDR1 SGHKS, CDR2 YYEKEE (reference sequence). J gave up 7 bases and V 2 bases, and 10 bases lay outside the gene matches. The CDR3 contains 16 residues.

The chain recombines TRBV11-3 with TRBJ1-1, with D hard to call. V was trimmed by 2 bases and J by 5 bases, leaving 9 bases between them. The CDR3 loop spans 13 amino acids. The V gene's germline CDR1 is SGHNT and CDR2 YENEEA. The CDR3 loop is CASSLTQGTEAFF. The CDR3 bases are TGTGCCAGCAGCTTAACACAAGGGACTGAAGCTTTCTTT.

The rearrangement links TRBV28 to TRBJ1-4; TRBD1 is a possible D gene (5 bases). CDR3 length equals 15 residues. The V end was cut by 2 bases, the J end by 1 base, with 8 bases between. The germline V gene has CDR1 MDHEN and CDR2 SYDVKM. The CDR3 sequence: CASSLRGRTNEKLFF. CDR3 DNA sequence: TGTGCCAGCAGTTTAAGGGGTAGAACTAATGAAAAACTGTTTTTT.

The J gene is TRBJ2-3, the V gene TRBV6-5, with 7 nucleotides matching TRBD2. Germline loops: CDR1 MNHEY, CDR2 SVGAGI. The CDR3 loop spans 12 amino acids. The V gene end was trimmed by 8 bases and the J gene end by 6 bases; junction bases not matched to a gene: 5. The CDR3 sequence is CASYRTSDTQYF. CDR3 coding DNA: TGTGCCAGCTACCGGACTAGTGATACGCAGTATTTT.

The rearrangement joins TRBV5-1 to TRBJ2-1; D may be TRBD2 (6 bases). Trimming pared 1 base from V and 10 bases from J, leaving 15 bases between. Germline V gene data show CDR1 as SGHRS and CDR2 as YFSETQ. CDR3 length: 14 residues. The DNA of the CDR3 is TGCGCCAGCAGCTTGAGTCGTCGGGGGTCGGAGCAGTTCTTC. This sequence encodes CASSLSRRGSEQFF.

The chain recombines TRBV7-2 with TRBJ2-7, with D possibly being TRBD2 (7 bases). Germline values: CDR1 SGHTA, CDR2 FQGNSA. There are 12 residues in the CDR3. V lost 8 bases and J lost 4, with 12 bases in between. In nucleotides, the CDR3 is TGTGCCAGCCAGGGGAGGGGATACGAGCAGTACTTC. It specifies CASQGRGYEQYF. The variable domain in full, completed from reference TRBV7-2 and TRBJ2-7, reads GAGVSQSPSNKVTEKGKDVELRCDPISGHTALYWYRQSLGQGLEFLIYFQGNSAPDKSGLPSDRFSAERTGGSVSTLTIQRTQQEDSAVYLCASQGRGYEQYFGPGTRLTVT.

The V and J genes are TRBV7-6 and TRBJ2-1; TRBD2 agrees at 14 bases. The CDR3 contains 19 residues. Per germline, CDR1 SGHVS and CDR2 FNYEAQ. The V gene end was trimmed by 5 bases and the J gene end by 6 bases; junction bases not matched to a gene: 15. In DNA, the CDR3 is TGTGCCAGCAGCCCCATCAGACTAGCGGGAGGGCGATATGGCAATGAGCAGTTCTTC. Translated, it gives CASSPIRLAGGRYGNEQFF.

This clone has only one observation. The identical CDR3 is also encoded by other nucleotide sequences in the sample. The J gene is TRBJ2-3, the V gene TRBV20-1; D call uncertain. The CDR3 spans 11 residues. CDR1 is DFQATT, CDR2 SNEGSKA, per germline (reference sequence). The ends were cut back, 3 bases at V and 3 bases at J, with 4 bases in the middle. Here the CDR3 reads CSARGTDTQYF. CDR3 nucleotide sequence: TGCAGTGCTAGGGGGACAGATACGCAGTATTTT.

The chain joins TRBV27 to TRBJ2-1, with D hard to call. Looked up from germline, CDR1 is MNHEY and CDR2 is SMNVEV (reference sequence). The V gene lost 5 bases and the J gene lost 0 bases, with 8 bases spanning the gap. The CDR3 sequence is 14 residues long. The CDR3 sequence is CASSPASSYNEQFF. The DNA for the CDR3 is TGTGCCAGCAGTCCTGCTAGCTCCTACAATGAGCAGTTCTTC.

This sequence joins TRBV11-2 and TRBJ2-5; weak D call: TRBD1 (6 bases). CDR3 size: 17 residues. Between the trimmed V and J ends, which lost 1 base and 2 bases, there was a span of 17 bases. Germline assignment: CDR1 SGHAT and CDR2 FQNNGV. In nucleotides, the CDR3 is TGTGCCAGCAGCTTAGGCCTCCGGGACATCAGACAAGAGACCCAGTACTTC. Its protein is CASSLGLRDIRQETQYF. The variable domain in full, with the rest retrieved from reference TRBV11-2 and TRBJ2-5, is EAGVAQSPRYKIIEKRQSVAFWCNPISGHATLYWYQQILGQGPKLLIQFQNNGVVDDSQLPKDRFSAERLKGVDSTLKIQPAKLEDSAVYLCASSLGLRDIRQETQYFGPGTRLLVL.

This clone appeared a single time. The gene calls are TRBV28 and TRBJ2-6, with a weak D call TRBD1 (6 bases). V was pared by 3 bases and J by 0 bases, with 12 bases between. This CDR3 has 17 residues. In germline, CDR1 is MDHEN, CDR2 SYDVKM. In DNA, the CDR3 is TGTGCCAGCAGTTTTTCGGACAGTTCCTCTGGGGCCAACGTCCTGACTTTC. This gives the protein CASSFSDSSSGANVLTF.

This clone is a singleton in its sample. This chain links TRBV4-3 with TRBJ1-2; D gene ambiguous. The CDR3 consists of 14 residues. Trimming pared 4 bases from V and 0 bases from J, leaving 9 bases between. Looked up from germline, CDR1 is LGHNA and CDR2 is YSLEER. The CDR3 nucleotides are TGCGCCAGCAGCCCCCTCCCAGCTAACTATGGCTACACCTTC. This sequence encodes CASSPLPANYGYTF.

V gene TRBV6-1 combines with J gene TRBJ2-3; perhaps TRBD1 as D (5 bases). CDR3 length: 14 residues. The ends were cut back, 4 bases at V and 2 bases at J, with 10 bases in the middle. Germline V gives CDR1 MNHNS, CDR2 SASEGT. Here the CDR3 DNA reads TGTGCCAGCAGTGTATACAGGTTCACAGATACGCAGTATTTT. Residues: CASSVYRFTDTQYF.

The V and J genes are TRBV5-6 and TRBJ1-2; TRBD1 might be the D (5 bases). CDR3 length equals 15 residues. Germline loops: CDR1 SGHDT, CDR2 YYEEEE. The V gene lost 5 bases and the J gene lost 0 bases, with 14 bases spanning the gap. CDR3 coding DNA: TGTGCCAGCAGGCCGGGGGGTCTCCCTAACTATGGCTACACCTTC. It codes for CASRPGGLPNYGYTF.